Each of the 16 T cell receptor beta chains below was sequenced from the same sample in a study of cytomegalovirus exposure and HLA in healthy donors. The assay was immunoSEQ multiplex PCR, and TCRdb's table has in-frame clones only and misses some. The repertoire holds 76,000 or so clones, with approximately 94% as singletons. Material for sequencing was PBMCs. The receptors originated from a woman under 30 in good health and CMV-seropositive.

The rearrangement joins TRBV7-9 to TRBJ2-7; 7 bases agree with TRBD1. Germline CDR1 reads SEHNR; CDR2 reads FQNEAQ (reference sequence). The CDR3 loop spans 14 amino acids. Trimming at V came to 2 bases and at J to 1 base, leaving 2 bases not matched to a gene. CDR3 residues: CASSLQQGSYEQYF. The CDR3, as DNA: TGTGCCAGCAGCTTACAACAGGGGTCCTACGAGCAGTACTTC.

This clone was seen a single time. The chain has TRBV27 and TRBJ1-2; TRBD1 is a possible D gene (6 bases). The CDR3 has 14 residues. Germline loops: CDR1 MNHEY, CDR2 SMNVEV (reference sequence). Between the trimmed V and J ends, which lost 3 bases and 6 bases, there was a span of 14 bases. The CDR3 region has the DNA TGTGCCAGCAGTTTTGCGGGGGCCGGAGATGGCTACACCTTC. Translating it yields CASSFAGAGDGYTF.

The chain recombines TRBV5-4 with TRBJ2-1, with TRBD2 identical over 10 bases. This CDR3 is built from 15 residues. Per the germline V gene, CDR1 is SGHNT and CDR2 is YYREEE (reference sequence). V lost 0 bases, J lost 9 bases, and 6 bases stayed unmatched. CDR3 region: CASSLESGREAEQFF. The DNA of the CDR3 is TGTGCCAGCAGCTTGGAAAGCGGGAGGGAGGCTGAGCAGTTCTTC.

The chain employs TRBV11-2 and TRBJ1-2, with a weak D call TRBD1 (5 bases). Trimming pared 1 base from V and 12 bases from J, leaving 12 bases between. There are 12 residues in the CDR3. Germline values: CDR1 SGHAT, CDR2 FQNNGV. The CDR3 DNA reads TGTGCCAGCAGCTTAGTACGGGGGAACAACACCTTC. Protein product: CASSLVRGNNTF.

The chain combines TRBV5-4 with TRBJ2-5; 7 bases match TRBD2. CDR3 size: 15 residues. Germline trimming cut 4 bases from V and 5 bases from J; bases unmatched to any gene: 11. Germline V gene data show CDR1 as SGHNT and CDR2 as YYREEE (reference sequence). The CDR3 sequence is CASSPGGRAGETQYF. CDR3 DNA sequence: TGTGCCAGCAGCCCGGGGGGTAGGGCCGGGGAGACCCAGTACTTC.

The chain combines TRBV5-1 with TRBJ2-7, with D possibly TRBD1 on 6 matching bases. Germline lookup yields CDR1 SGHRS and CDR2 YFSETQ. This CDR3 spans 16 amino acids. Trimming removed 2 bases from V and 1 base from J, with 16 bases in between. For the CDR3, the DNA is TGCGCCAGCAGCTTCATGATACAGGGAAGTTCCTACGAGCAGTACTTC. Protein: CASSFMIQGSSYEQYF.

V is TRBV9 and J is TRBJ1-2; 9 bases match TRBD1. Losses at the gene ends were 0 bases for V and 6 bases for J; bases not matched to a gene: 3. The V gene's germline CDR1 is SGDLS and CDR2 YYNGEE. This CDR3 is 14 amino acids long. The CDR3, as DNA: TGTGCCAGCAGCGTAGACAGGGGGCTCAATGGCTACACCTTC. Residues: CASSVDRGLNGYTF.

The J gene is TRBJ1-6, the V gene TRBV7-9; D is possibly TRBD1 (5 bases). Germline lookup yields CDR1 SEHNR and CDR2 FQNEAQ (reference sequence). This CDR3 is built from 14 residues. V was clipped by 0 bases and J by 5 bases, with 5 bases between them. CDR3 sequence: CASSLAGDNSPLHF. CDR3 sequence (DNA): TGTGCCAGCAGCTTAGCAGGGGATAATTCACCCCTCCACTTT.

This rearrangement joins TRBV7-7 to TRBJ2-2; 8 nucleotides align to TRBD1. The ends lost 5 bases at V and 5 bases at J; junction bases unmatched: 13. Germline CDR1 SSHAT, CDR2 FNYEAQ (reference sequence). The CDR3 runs 17 residues. The CDR3 coding sequence is TGTGCCAGCAGCCCAAGGACAGGGTCGGTGGAGACCGGGGAGCTGTTTTTT. Protein: CASSPRTGSVETGELFF.

The rearrangement joins TRBV19 to TRBJ2-7; TRBD1 might be the D (6 bases). The CDR3 is 15 residues long. Trimming stripped 7 bases from V and 2 bases from J, with 18 bases between. The germline CDR1 and CDR2 sequences are LNHDA and SQIVND (reference sequence). CDR3 amino acids: CASTPSGRGPYEQYF. The DNA for the CDR3 is TGTGCCAGTACGCCCTCGGGCAGGGGACCCTACGAGCAGTACTTC.

This CDR3 reads CASSTLSRGSPTDTQYF. As DNA, the CDR3 is TGTGCCAGCAGCACCCTTAGTCGCGGGAGTCCGACAGATACGCAGTATTTT. The rearrangement uses TRBV7-6 and TRBJ2-3, with 7 positions matching TRBD2. There are 17 residues in the CDR3. Germline CDR1 SGHVS, CDR2 FNYEAQ. V shed 5 bases, J shed 3 bases, and the junction held 14 bases outside the gene matches.

This rearrangement joins TRBV6-4 to TRBJ1-5; no reliable D call. From germline, CDR1 is MRHNA and CDR2 SNTAGT. V lost 3 bases to trimming and J lost 6 bases, with 9 bases between them. The CDR3 totals 13 residues. The CDR3 DNA reads as TGTGCCAGCAGTGAACAGTATGGTCAGCCCCAGCATTTT. This encodes CASSEQYGQPQHF.

V is TRBV27 and J is TRBJ1-2; D is unclear. CDR1 and CDR2 (germline): MNHEY, SMNVEV (reference sequence). Trimming took 6 bases from V and 0 from J, leaving 11 bases between them. There are 14 residues in the CDR3. The CDR3 nucleotides read TGTGCCAGCAGCCTCCGGAGGACTAACTATGGCTACACCTTC. This codes for CASSLRRTNYGYTF.

Here the CDR3 reads CASSVGISADSYEQYF. The CDR3 DNA reads as TGTGCCAGCAGCGTCGGGATTAGCGCAGACTCCTACGAGCAGTACTTC. The gene calls are TRBV9 and TRBJ2-7; the D gene is possibly TRBD2 (5 bases). This CDR3 is built from 16 residues. CDR1 SGDLS and CDR2 YYNGEE come from the germline V gene. Between the trimmed V and J ends, which lost 2 bases and 0 bases, there was a span of 15 bases.

V is TRBV7-2 and J is TRBJ2-3, with unresolved D. Deletions cut 4 bases from V and 2 bases from J, with 7 bases between. The CDR3 extends over 13 amino acids. Germline V CDR1 and CDR2: SGHTA, FQGNSA. CDR3 sequence: CASSSLLTDTQYF. CDR3 sequence (DNA): TGTGCCAGCAGCTCTCTTCTCACAGATACGCAGTATTTT.

The chain has TRBV25-1 and TRBJ1-2; tentative D call: TRBD1 (5 bases). Trimming left V 2 bases short and J 5 bases short, with 12 bases between. This CDR3 has 14 amino acids. Germline V lookup: CDR1 MGHDK, CDR2 SYGVNS. The CDR3 region is CASSELTREYGYTF. As DNA, the CDR3 is TGTGCCAGCAGTGAACTTACCAGGGAATATGGCTACACCTTC.